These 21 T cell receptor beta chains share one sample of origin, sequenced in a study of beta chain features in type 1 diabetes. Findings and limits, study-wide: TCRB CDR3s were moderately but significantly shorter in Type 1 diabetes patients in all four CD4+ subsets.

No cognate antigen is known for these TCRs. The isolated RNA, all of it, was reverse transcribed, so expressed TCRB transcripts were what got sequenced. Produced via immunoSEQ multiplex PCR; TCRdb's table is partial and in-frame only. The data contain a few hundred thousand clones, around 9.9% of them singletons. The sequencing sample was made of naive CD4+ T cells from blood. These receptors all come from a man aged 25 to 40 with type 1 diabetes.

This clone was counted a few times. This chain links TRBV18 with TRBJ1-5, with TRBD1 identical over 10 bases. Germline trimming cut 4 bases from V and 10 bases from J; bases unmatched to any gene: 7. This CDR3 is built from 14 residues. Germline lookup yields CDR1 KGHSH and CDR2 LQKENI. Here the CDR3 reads CASSRLGQGNPQHF. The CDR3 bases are TGTGCCAGCTCACGCCTGGGACAGGGGAATCCCCAGCATTTT.

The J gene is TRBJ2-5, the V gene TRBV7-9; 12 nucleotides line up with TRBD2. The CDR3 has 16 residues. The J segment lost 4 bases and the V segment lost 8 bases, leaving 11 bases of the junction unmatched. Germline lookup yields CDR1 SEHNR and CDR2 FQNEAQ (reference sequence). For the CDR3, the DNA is TGTGCCAGCGGAGCTAGCGGGGGGGCCCTAGGAGAGACCCAGTACTTC. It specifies CASGASGGALGETQYF. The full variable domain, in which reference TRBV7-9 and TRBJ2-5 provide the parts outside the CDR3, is DTGVSQNPRHKITKRGQNVTFRCDPISEHNRLYWYRQTLGQGPEFLTYFQNEAQLEKSRLLSDRFSAERPKGSFSTLEIQRTEQGDSAMYLCASGASGGALGETQYFGPGTRLLVL.

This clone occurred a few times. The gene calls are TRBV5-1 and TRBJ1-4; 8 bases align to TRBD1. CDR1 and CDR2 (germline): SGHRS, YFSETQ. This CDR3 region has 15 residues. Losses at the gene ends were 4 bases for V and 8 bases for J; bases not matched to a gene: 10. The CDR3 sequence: CASSPGQGLNEKLFF. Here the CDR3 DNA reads TGCGCCAGCAGCCCCGGACAGGGTCTAAACGAAAAACTGTTTTTT.

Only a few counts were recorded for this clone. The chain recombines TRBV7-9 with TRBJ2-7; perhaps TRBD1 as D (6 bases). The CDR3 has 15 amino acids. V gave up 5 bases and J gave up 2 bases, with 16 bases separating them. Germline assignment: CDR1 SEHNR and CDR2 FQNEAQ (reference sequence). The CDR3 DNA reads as TGTGCCAGCAGCCTTTATGGGACAACTACCTACGAGCAGTACTTC. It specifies CASSLYGTTTYEQYF.

The CDR3 region has the DNA TGTGCCACTTCAGACAGGGTGAACACCGGGGAGCTGTTTTTT. Translation gives CATSDRVNTGELFF. V is TRBV4-2 and J is TRBJ2-2; 7 bases match TRBD1. Germline CDR1 LGHNA, CDR2 YNFKEQ. CDR3 length equals 14 residues. V shed 10 bases and J 1 base; nucleotides not matched to a gene: 6.

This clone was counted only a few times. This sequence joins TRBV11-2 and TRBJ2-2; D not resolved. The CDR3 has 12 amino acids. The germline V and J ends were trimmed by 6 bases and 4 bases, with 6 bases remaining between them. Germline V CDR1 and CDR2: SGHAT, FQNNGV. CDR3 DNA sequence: TGTGCCAGCAGTCAATTCACCGGGGAGCTGTTTTTT. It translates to CASSQFTGELFF.

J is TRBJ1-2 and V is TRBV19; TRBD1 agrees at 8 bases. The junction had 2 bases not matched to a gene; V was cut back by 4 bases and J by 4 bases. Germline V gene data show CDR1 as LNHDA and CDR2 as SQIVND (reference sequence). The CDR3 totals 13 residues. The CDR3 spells CASSRGQGYGYTF. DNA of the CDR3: TGTGCCAGTAGTAGAGGACAGGGCTATGGCTACACCTTC. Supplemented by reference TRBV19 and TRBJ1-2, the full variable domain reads DGGITQSPKYLFRKEGQNVTLSCEQNLNHDAMYWYRQDPGQGLRLIYYSQIVNDFQKGDIAEGYSVSREKKESFPLTVTSAQKNPTAFYLCASSRGQGYGYTFGSGTRLTVV.

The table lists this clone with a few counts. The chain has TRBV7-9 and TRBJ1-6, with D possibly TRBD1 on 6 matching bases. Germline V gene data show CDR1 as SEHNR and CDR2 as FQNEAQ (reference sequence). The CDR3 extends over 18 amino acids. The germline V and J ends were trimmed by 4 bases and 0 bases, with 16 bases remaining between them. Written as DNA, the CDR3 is TGTGCCAGCAGCTCGTTAACAGGACAGAGCTCCTATAATTCACCCCTCCACTTT. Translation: CASSSLTGQSSYNSPLHF.

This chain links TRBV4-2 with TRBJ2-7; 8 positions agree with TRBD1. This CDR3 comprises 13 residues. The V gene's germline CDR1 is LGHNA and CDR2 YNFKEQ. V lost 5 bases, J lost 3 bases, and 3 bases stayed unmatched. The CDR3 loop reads CASSGDRIYEQYF. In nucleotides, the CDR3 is TGTGCCAGCAGCGGGGACAGGATCTACGAGCAGTACTTC.

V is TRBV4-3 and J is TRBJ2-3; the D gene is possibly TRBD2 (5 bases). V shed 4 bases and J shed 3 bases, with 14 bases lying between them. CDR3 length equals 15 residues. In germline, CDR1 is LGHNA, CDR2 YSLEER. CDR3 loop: CASSPLAGGTDTQYF. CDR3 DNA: TGCGCCAGCAGCCCCCTTGCGGGCGGGACAGATACGCAGTATTTT.

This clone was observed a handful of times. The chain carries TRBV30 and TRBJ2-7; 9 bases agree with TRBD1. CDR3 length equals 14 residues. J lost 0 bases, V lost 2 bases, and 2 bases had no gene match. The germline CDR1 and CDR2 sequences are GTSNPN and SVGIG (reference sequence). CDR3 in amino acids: CAWSTTGGSYEQYF. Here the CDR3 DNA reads TGTGCCTGGAGTACGACAGGGGGCTCCTACGAGCAGTACTTC.

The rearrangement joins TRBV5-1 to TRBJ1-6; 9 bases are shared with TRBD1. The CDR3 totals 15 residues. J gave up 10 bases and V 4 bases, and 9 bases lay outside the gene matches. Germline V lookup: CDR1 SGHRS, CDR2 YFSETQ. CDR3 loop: CASSPQTGGSSPLHF. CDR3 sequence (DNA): TGCGCCAGCAGCCCCCAGACAGGGGGGTCATCACCCCTCCACTTT. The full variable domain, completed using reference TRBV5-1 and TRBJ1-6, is KAGVTQTPRYLIKTRGQQVTLSCSPISGHRSVSWYQQTPGQGLQFLFEYFSETQRNKGNFPGRFSGRQFSNSRSEMNVSTLELGDSALYLCASSPQTGGSSPLHFGNGTRLTVT.

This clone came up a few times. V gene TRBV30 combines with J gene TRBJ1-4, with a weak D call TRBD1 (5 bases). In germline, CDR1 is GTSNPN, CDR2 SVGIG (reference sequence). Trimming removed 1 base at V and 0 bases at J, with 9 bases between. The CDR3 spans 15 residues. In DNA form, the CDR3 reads TGTGCCTGGAGTGCCCAGACAGCAACTAATGAAAAACTGTTTTTT. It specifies CAWSAQTATNEKLFF.

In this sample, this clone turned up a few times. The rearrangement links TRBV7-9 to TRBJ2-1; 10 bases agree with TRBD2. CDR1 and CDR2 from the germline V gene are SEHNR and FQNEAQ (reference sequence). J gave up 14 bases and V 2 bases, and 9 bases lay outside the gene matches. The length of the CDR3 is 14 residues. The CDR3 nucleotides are TGTGCCAGCAGCTTACTAGCGGGGGACTCGGAGAAGTTCTTC. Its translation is CASSLLAGDSEKFF.

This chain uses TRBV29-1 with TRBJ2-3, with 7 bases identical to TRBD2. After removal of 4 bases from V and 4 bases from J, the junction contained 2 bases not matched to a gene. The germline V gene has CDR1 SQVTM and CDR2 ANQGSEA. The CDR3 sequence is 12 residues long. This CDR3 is CSVVLAADTQYF. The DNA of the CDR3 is TGCAGCGTTGTCCTAGCGGCAGATACGCAGTATTTT.

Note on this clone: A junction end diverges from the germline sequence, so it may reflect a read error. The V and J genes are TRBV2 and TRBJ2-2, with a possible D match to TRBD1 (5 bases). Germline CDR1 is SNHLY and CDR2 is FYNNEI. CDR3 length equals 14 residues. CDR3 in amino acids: CASSENRNAGELFF. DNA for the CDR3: TGTGCCAGCAGTGAAAACAGGAACGCCGGGGAGCTGTTTTTT.

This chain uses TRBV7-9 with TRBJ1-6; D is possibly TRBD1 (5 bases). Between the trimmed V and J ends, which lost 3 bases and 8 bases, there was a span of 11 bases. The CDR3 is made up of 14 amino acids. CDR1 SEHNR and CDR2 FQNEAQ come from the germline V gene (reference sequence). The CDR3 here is CASSLGGRDSPLHF. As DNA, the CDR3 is TGTGCCAGCAGCTTGGGGGGGAGGGATTCACCCCTCCACTTT.

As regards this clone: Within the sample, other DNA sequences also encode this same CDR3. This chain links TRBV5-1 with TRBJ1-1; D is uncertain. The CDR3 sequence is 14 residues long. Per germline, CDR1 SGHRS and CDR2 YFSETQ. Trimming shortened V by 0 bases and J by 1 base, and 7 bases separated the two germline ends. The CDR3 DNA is TGCGCCAGCAGCTTGGTTCCAGGGAACACTGAAGCTTTCTTT. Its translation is CASSLVPGNTEAFF.

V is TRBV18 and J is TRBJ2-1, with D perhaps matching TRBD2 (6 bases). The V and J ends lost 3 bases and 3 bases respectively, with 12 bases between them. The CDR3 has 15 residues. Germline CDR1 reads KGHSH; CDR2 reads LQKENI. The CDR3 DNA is TGTGCCAGCTCACCCCGACTAGTTTTCTACAATGAGCAGTTCTTC. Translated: CASSPRLVFYNEQFF.

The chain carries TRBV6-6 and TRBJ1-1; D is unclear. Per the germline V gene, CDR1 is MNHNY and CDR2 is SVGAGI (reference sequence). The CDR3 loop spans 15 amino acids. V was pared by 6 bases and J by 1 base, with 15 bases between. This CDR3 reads CASSRDIGRNTEAFF. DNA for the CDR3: TGTGCCAGCAGCCGTGACATAGGGAGGAACACTGAAGCTTTCTTT.

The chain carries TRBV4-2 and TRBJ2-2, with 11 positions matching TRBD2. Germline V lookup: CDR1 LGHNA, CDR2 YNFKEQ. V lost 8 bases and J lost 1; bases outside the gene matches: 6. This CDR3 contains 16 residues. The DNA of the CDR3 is TGTGCCAGCGGGCGACTAGCGGGACTGAACACCGGGGAGCTGTTTTTT. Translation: CASGRLAGLNTGELFF.